This T cell receptor (beta chain) is from a study of cytomegalovirus exposure and HLA in healthy donors. At the level of the study: An analysis done earlier identified 100 million to 140 million unique TCR beta sequences from 200 million or so T cells. An early data release held some 85 million unique TCRs from HLA-typed donors. Overall study findings and caveats: After further analysis at a later stage, roughly 16,000 TCR beta sequences were associated with HLA alleles at 0.05 false discovery rate.

The PCR ran on 60 Vbeta and 13 Jbeta primers. Profiled with immunoSEQ multiplex PCR; TCRdb holds only in-frame clones, not every one. In the table there are approximately 150,000 clones, roughly four fifths of which are singletons. Germline V gives CDR1 KGHSH, CDR2 LQKENI. This CDR3 has 14 amino acids. The V gene end was trimmed by 2 bases and the J gene end by 4 bases; junction bases not matched to a gene: 4. Comments on this clone: The target antigen is unknown.

This TCR came from a man between 18 and 35 years old in good health and CMV-seropositive. This sequence joins TRBV18 and TRBJ2-5, with 7 nucleotides matching TRBD2. Specimen: PBMCs. In DNA form, the CDR3 reads TGTGCCAGCTCACCAACAGCGGGAACAGAGACCCAGTACTTC. As protein: CASSPTAGTETQYF. Full variable domain (outside the CDR3, taken from reference TRBV18 and TRBJ2-5): NAGVMQNPRHLVRRRGQEARLRCSPMKGHSHVYWYRQLPEEGLKFMVYLQKENIIDESGMPKERFSAEFPKEGPSILRIQQVVRGDSAAYFCASSPTAGTETQYFGPGTRLLVL.